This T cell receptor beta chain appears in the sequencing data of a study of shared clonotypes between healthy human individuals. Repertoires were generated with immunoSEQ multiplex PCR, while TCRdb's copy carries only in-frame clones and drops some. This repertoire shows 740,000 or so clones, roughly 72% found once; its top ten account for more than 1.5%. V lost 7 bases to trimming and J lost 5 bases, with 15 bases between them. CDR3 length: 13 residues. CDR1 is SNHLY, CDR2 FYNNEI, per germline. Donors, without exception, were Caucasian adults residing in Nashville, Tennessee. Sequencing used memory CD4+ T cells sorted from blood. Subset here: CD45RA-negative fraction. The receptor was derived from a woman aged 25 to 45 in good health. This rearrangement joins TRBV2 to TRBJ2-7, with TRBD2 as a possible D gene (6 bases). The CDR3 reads CASTKTRSDEQYF. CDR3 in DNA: TGTGCCAGCACAAAGACTAGATCCGACGAGCAGTACTTC.